Listed here are 20 T cell receptor beta chains from one sample, sequenced in a study of blood T cell repertoires in COVID-19. Here immunoSEQ multiplex PCR was the method, and the copy in TCRdb shows in-frame clones only, minus some. The sample includes tens of thousands of clones, 65% to 85% of them seen just once. Sequencing was done on a sample of peripheral blood. Receptors originate from an elderly woman with active or convalescent COVID-19.

The V gene is TRBV30, the J gene TRBJ2-3; TRBD2 matches 12 bases. This CDR3 spans 22 amino acids. With V trimmed by 0 bases and J by 5 bases, 24 bases remained unmatched. Per the germline V gene, CDR1 is GTSNPN and CDR2 is SVGIG (reference sequence). The CDR3 coding sequence is TGTGCCTGGAGTGTTCTGACTAGCGGGAGTCTCCCATCATCCCCCAGGGGAGATACGCAGTATTTT. Protein product: CAWSVLTSGSLPSSPRGDTQYF.

The chain carries TRBV27 and TRBJ2-4; 7 nucleotides align to TRBD1. V shed 7 bases, J shed 0 bases, and the junction held 6 bases outside the gene matches. There are 15 residues in the CDR3. CDR1 is MNHEY and CDR2 is SMNVEV in the germline V gene (reference sequence). The CDR3 nucleotides read TGTGCCAGCAAGGGGGCCCAGCTAGCCAAAAACATTCAGTACTTC. It translates to CASKGAQLAKNIQYF.

This clone was detected a few times. The chain combines TRBV6-2 or TRBV6-3 with TRBJ2-1; D not certain. Germline V gives CDR1 MNHEY, CDR2 SVGEGT. This CDR3 has 17 residues. V lost 0 bases and J lost 0, with 12 bases in between. CDR3 bases: TGTGCCAGCAGTTACTCGGAGCGAAGAGGCTCCTACAATGAGCAGTTCTTC. Encoded protein: CASSYSERRGSYNEQFF.

The gene calls are TRBV12-5 and TRBJ2-1, with 8 nucleotides matching TRBD2. After removal of 6 bases from V and 9 bases from J, the junction contained 19 bases not matched to a gene. The CDR3 runs 17 residues. Germline CDR1 reads LGHNT; CDR2 reads FRNRAP. The CDR3 region has the DNA TGTGCTAGTGGCTCTCCGCTCGCGGGGGGCCCGGCGACTGAGCAGTTCTTC. It yields the protein CASGSPLAGGPATEQFF. Complete variable domain (other parts from reference TRBV12-5 and TRBJ2-1): DARVTQTPRHKVTEMGQEVTMRCQPILGHNTVFWYRQTMMQGLELLAYFRNRAPLDDSGMPKDRFSAEMPDATLATLKIQPSEPRDSAVYFCASGSPLAGGPATEQFFGPGTRLTVL.

The chain couples TRBV6-6 to TRBJ1-4, with D possibly matching TRBD1 (5 bases). The CDR3 is 14 amino acids. Trimming pared 0 bases from V and 11 bases from J, leaving 13 bases between. In germline, CDR1 is MNHNY, CDR2 SVGAGI (reference sequence). The chain's CDR3 is CASSYSRDAGKLFF. Written as DNA, the CDR3 is TGTGCCAGCAGTTACTCGCGGGACGCAGGGAAACTGTTTTTT.

Written as DNA, the CDR3 is TGTGCCAGTAGTATCTCGGCGGGGGATTACCATACGCAGTATTTT. Its translation is CASSISAGDYHTQYF. V and J are TRBV19 and TRBJ2-3; 7 nucleotides agree with TRBD2. Germline values: CDR1 LNHDA, CDR2 SQIVND (reference sequence). V lost 3 bases, J lost 7 bases, and 10 bases stayed unmatched. This CDR3 comprises 15 residues.

V is TRBV24-1 and J is TRBJ2-3, with TRBD2 matching 9 bases. The V and J ends lost 2 bases and 4 bases, in that order; junction bases with no gene match: 6. Germline loops: CDR1 KGHDR, CDR2 SFDVKD. This CDR3 is built from 16 residues. As DNA, the CDR3 is TGTGCCACCAGTGATTGGGGCGGGGGGGCATCAGATACGCAGTATTTT. Translated, it gives CATSDWGGGASDTQYF.

This chain connects TRBV6-5 to TRBJ2-7; 10 bases fit TRBD2. Germline lookup yields CDR1 MNHEY and CDR2 SVGAGI. The CDR3 runs to 16 residues. V dropped 2 bases and J dropped 3; count of bases not matched to a gene: 7. The CDR3 DNA is TGTGCCAGCAGTTACGATTATAGCGGGGGGATCTACGAGCAGTACTTC. This codes for CASSYDYSGGIYEQYF.

DNA for the CDR3: TGTGCCAGCAGTAAAGCTCGGACTAGCGGACAAGAGACCCAGTACTTC. Translating it yields CASSKARTSGQETQYF. The J gene is TRBJ2-5, the V gene TRBV6-2 or TRBV6-3; 10 positions agree with TRBD2. V was pared by 5 bases and J by 2 bases, with 8 bases of the junction left unmatched. This CDR3 contains 16 residues. Germline CDR1 and CDR2: MNHEY and SVGEGT.

This clone occurred once. The V call is TRBV6-5, the J call TRBJ1-5, with unresolved D. V lost 10 bases and J lost 1, with 11 bases in between. CDR1 MNHEY and CDR2 SVGAGI come from the germline V gene. The CDR3 sequence is 13 residues long. The CDR3 reads CAISFESNQPQHF. The CDR3 DNA sequence: TGTGCCATCTCCTTTGAGAGCAATCAGCCCCAGCATTTT.

The chain recombines TRBV9 with TRBJ2-2, with 12 bases identical to TRBD2. With V trimmed by 3 bases and J by 1 base, 4 bases remained unmatched. Germline loops: CDR1 SGDLS, CDR2 YYNGEE. The CDR3 is made up of 17 amino acids. The CDR3 DNA follows: TGTGCCAGCAGCGGACAGACTAGCGGGGGGAACACCGGGGAGCTGTTTTTT. Encoded protein: CASSGQTSGGNTGELFF. The variable domain in full, with the rest retrieved from reference TRBV9 and TRBJ2-2, is DSGVTQTPKHLITATGQRVTLRCSPRSGDLSVYWYQQSLDQGLQFLIQYYNGEERAKGNILERFSAQQFPDLHSELNLSSLELGDSALYFCASSGQTSGGNTGELFFGEGSRLTVL.

The chain carries TRBV30 and TRBJ2-3; 8 positions match TRBD2. Losses at the gene ends were 3 bases for V and 4 bases for J; bases not matched to a gene: 6. CDR3 length equals 14 residues. Germline-derived CDR1 and CDR2 are GTSNPN and SVGIG (reference sequence). Written as DNA, the CDR3 is TGTGCCTGGAGATTGGCGGGAGGTTCAGATACGCAGTATTTT. Translating gives CAWRLAGGSDTQYF.

The chain uses TRBV6-6 and TRBJ2-7; 9 bases agree with TRBD2. Germline CDR1 MNHNY, CDR2 SVGAGI (reference sequence). The CDR3 is 15 amino acids. With 4 bases clipped from V and 1 base from J, the junction kept 5 bases outside the gene matches. The CDR3 loop is CASSWGLAGSYEQYF. DNA for the CDR3: TGTGCCAGCAGTTGGGGACTAGCCGGGTCCTACGAGCAGTACTTC.

This clone has a single count. The chain joins TRBV2 to TRBJ2-6; unclear D gene. Between the trimmed V and J ends, which lost 3 bases and 2 bases, there was a span of 5 bases. The CDR3 contains 14 residues. The germline V gene encodes CDR1 SNHLY and CDR2 FYNNEI. This CDR3 is CASSERAGANVLTF. CDR3 nucleotides: TGTGCCAGCAGTGAGAGAGCTGGGGCCAACGTCCTGACTTTC. Supplemented by reference TRBV2 and TRBJ2-6, the full variable domain reads EPEVTQTPSHQVTQMGQEVILRCVPISNHLYFYWYRQILGQKVEFLVSFYNNEISEKSEIFDDQFSVERPDGSNFTLKIRSTKLEDSAMYFCASSERAGANVLTFGAGSRLTVL.

The CDR3 reads CASSSTGGSGNQPQHF. CDR3 DNA: TGTGCCAGCAGTTCAACAGGGGGGAGCGGCAATCAGCCCCAGCATTTT. This chain joins TRBV2 and TRBJ1-5; 8 nucleotides line up with TRBD1. The length of the CDR3 is 16 residues. The V gene's germline CDR1 is SNHLY and CDR2 FYNNEI. V shed 5 bases, J shed 2 bases, and the junction held 8 bases outside the gene matches. Full variable domain (missing parts from reference TRBV2 and TRBJ1-5): EPEVTQTPSHQVTQMGQEVILRCVPISNHLYFYWYRQILGQKVEFLVSFYNNEISEKSEIFDDQFSVERPDGSNFTLKIRSTKLEDSAMYFCASSSTGGSGNQPQHFGDGTRLSIL.

The CDR3 DNA reads as TGTGCCAGCAGCTTAGCGCCACAGGATAGCTACGAGCAGTACTTC. It yields the protein CASSLAPQDSYEQYF. The gene calls are TRBV7-2 and TRBJ2-7, with D possibly being TRBD1 (5 bases). Germline V gives CDR1 SGHTA, CDR2 FQGNSA. CDR3 length equals 15 residues. Trimming stripped 0 bases from V and 3 bases from J, with 12 bases between.

This chain joins TRBV30 and TRBJ2-3, with TRBD1 as a possible D gene (5 bases). The V gene lost 0 bases and the J gene lost 9 bases, with 10 bases spanning the gap. The CDR3 has 12 amino acids. Germline lookup yields CDR1 GTSNPN and CDR2 SVGIG (reference sequence). CDR3 loop: CAWSVQARTQYF. The CDR3 DNA is TGTGCCTGGAGTGTACAGGCTAGGACGCAGTATTTT.

This sequence joins TRBV4-2 and TRBJ1-3, with D possibly matching TRBD1 (5 bases). CDR1 and CDR2 from the germline V gene are LGHNA and YNFKEQ. The length of the CDR3 is 15 residues. V was clipped by 0 bases and J by 4 bases, with 10 bases between them. The CDR3 region is CASSQDRTGGNTIYF. Written as DNA, the CDR3 is TGTGCCAGCAGCCAAGATCGCACAGGAGGAAACACCATATATTTT.

V and J are TRBV11-2 and TRBJ1-2; 8 bases fit TRBD1. V lost 5 bases to trimming and J lost 7 bases; unmatched junction nucleotides: 9. CDR3 length: 14 residues. Germline CDR1 SGHAT, CDR2 FQNNGV. In DNA, the CDR3 is TGTGCCAGCAGCCCAACTCAGGGGGCTACTGGCTACACCTTC. It translates to CASSPTQGATGYTF. Supplemented by reference TRBV11-2 and TRBJ1-2, the full variable domain reads EAGVAQSPRYKIIEKRQSVAFWCNPISGHATLYWYQQILGQGPKLLIQFQNNGVVDDSQLPKDRFSAERLKGVDSTLKIQPAKLEDSAVYLCASSPTQGATGYTFGSGTRLTVV.

The chain links TRBV4-2 to TRBJ2-1; D may be TRBD2 (5 bases). Germline loops: CDR1 LGHNA, CDR2 YNFKEQ. The V end lost 1 base, the J end lost 0 bases, and 19 bases lay between the germline ends. The CDR3 runs 19 residues. As DNA, the CDR3 is TGTGCCAGCAGCCAAGCTATCGGCCTACTAGAGGCCTCCTACAATGAGCAGTTCTTC. This translates into CASSQAIGLLEASYNEQFF.